This TCR beta chain was sequenced for a study of PD-L1 blockade in urothelial cancer. Method: immunoSEQ multiplex PCR; TCRdb's copy keeps in-frame clones and lacks some. Among about 79,000 clones, approximately 86% were seen once, and the ten largest hold 15%. Time point here: pretreatment peripheral blood. In germline, CDR1 is SGHNT, CDR2 YENEEA. V shed 5 bases and J 9 bases; nucleotides not matched to a gene: 7. This CDR3 is built from 15 residues. The V call is TRBV11-3, the J call TRBJ2-3, with 14 nucleotides matching TRBD2. The TCR comes from a man aged 55 to 69 with urothelial cancer. This specimen consisted of PBMCs, obtained around atezolizumab (anti-PD-L1) treatment. The CDR3 nucleotides are TGTGCCAGCAGCGCTGGGACTAGCGGGGGTCAGACGCAGTATTTT. This encodes CASSAGTSGGQTQYF.